The 4 T cell receptor beta chains below come from one sample, sequenced in a study of blood T cells in healthy people across ages. A J-beta primer mix and a sample-barcoded 5' primer were used in a second PCR of roughly 7 to 12 cycles. Via MiXCR, TCRdb re-called the 5' RACE reads, giving one row per CDR3 protein. The profile shows 700,000 to 1,000,000 distinct CDR3 sequences, roughly 44% of them singletons. Sample: blood. Receptors originate from a man aged 55 to 70 in good health.

This clonotype occurred many times. This chain links TRBV9 with TRBJ2-3; 8 bases line up with TRBD1. Losses at the gene ends were 4 bases for V and 1 base for J; bases not matched to a gene: 8. The germline V gene encodes CDR1 SGDLS and CDR2 YYNGEE. The CDR3 has 16 amino acids. Written as DNA, the CDR3 is TGTGCCAGCAGCACCGAGGGACAGGCCCGCACAGATACGCAGTATTTT. It specifies CASSTEGQARTDTQYF.

This clonotype came up many times. The chain joins TRBV12-5 to TRBJ2-7; D may be TRBD2 (5 bases). The CDR3 is made up of 13 amino acids. V lost 6 bases and J 3 bases, leaving 12 bases between the germline ends. CDR1 is LGHNT and CDR2 is FRNRAP in the germline V gene. The CDR3 spells CASGPDSFYEQYF. The DNA for the CDR3 is TGTGCTAGTGGCCCGGACTCCTTCTACGAGCAGTACTTC.

The chain recombines TRBV29-1 with TRBJ1-2; D uncertain. This CDR3 has 13 amino acids. V dropped 4 bases and J dropped 0 bases, with 9 bases sitting between them. Germline lookup yields CDR1 SQVTM and CDR2 ANQGSEA. The DNA of the CDR3 is TGCAGCGTTGCCCGGGGTCCTAACTATGGCTACACCTTC. Residues: CSVARGPNYGYTF.

J is TRBJ2-7 and V is TRBV7-9; perhaps TRBD1 as D (6 bases). Trimming removed 5 bases from V and 9 bases from J, with 20 bases in between. The germline CDR1 and CDR2 sequences are SEHNR and FQNEAQ (reference sequence). The CDR3 runs to 14 residues. This chain's CDR3 is CASSPRTDPLGQYF. The CDR3 region has the DNA TGTGCCAGCAGCCCACGGACAGATCCATTAGGGCAGTACTTC.